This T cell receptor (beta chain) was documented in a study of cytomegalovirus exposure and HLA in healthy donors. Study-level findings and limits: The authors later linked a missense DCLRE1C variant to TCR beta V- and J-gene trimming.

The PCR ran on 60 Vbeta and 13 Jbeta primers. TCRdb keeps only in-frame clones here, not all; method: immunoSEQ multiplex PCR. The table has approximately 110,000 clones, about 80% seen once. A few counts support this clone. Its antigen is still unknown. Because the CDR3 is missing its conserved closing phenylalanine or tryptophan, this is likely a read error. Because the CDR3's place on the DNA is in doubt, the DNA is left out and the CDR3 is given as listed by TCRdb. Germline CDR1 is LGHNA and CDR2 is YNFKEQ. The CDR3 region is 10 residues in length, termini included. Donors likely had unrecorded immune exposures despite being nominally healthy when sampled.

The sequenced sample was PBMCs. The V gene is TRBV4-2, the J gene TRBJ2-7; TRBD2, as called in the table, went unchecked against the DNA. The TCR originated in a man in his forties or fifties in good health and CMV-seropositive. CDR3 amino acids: CASSHHPGRD.